The T cell receptor (beta chain) described here comes from a study of T cell repertoires in cytomegalovirus infection. This clonotype occurred once. The antigen is unknown. TCRdb analysed the reads with MiXCR anew, one entry per CDR3 protein. The sample shows hundreds of thousands of distinct CDR3 sequences, about a third of them seen only once. The V end lost 4 bases, the J end lost 4 bases, and 13 bases lay between the germline ends. CDR3 length equals 14 residues. Germline V gives CDR1 LGHDT, CDR2 YNNKEL (reference sequence). The clonotype originates from a human donor in good health (CMV status not recorded). Some clones in this sample may be carry-over from other donors' samples. The gene calls are TRBV3-1 and TRBJ2-5; TRBD2 is a possible D gene (6 bases). Specimen: cultured CD8+ T cells from PBMCs, collected from culture after CMV antigen stimulation. In DNA form, the CDR3 reads TGTGCCAGCAGCCCTAGGGACTGGACAGAGACCCAGTACTTC. Its translation: CASSPRDWTETQYF.